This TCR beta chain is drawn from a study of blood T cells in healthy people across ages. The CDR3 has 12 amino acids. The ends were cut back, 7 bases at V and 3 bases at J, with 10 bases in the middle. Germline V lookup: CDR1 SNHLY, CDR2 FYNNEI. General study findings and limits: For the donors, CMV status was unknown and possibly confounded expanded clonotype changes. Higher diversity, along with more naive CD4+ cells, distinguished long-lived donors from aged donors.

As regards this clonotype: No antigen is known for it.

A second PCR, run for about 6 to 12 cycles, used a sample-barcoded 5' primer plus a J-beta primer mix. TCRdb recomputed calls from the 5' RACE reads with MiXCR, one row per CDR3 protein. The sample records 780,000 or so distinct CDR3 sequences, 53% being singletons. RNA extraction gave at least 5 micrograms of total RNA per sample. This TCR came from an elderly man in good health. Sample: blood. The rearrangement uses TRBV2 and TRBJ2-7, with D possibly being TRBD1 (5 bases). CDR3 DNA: TGTGCCAGCAAAGGGGATTACTACGAGCAGTACTTC. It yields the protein CASKGDYYEQYF.